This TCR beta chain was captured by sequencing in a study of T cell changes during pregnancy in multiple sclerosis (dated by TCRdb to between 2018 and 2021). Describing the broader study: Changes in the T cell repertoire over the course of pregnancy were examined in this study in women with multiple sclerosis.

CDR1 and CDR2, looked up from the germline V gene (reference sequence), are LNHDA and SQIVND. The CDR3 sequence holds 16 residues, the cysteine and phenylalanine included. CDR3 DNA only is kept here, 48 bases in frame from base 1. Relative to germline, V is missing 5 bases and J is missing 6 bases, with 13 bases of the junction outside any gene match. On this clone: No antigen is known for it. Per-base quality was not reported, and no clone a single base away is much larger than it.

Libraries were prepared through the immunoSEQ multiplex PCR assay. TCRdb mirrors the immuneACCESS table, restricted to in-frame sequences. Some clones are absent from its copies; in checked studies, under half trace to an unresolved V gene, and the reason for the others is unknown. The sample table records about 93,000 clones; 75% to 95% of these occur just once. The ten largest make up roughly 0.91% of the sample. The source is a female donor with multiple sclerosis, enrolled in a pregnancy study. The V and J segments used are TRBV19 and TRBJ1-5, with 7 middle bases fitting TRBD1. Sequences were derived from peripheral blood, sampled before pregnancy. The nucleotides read TGTGCCAGTAGTCTCCGACAGGGTATCACGGCTCAGCCCCAGCATTTT. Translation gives CASSLRQGITAQPQHF.